This T cell receptor (beta chain) is from a study of shared clonotypes between healthy human individuals. Study outcomes and limitations: The study found lower generation probabilities in non-shared clonotypes than in those shared by all four donors. Larger estimated richness was generally recorded for naive subsets relative to memory subsets.

Points on this clone: Its antigen is unidentified.

Sorted-subset replicate PCRs used 200 ng of genomic DNA. This amount corresponded to approximately 30,000 T cell genomes. The method was immunoSEQ multiplex PCR; TCRdb's version includes in-frame clones alone and lacks a portion of them. The table records fewer than 1 million clones, 95% to 97% of them present only once. Deletions cut 3 bases from V and 2 bases from J, with 9 bases between. This CDR3 is built from 14 residues. The germline V gene has CDR1 SGHAT and CDR2 FQNNGV. Positive CCR7 selection of CD45RO-negative cells yielded the naive CD8 cells, and terminally differentiated effector memory CD45RA+ cells were excluded.

The rearrangement links TRBV11-2 to TRBJ2-3; D remains ambiguous. The source material was naive CD8+ T cells sorted from blood. The receptor's source is a man aged 30-40 years in good health. CDR3 sequence (DNA): TGTGCCAGCAGCTTCCCCGGATTCACAGATACGCAGTATTTT. Translation: CASSFPGFTDTQYF.